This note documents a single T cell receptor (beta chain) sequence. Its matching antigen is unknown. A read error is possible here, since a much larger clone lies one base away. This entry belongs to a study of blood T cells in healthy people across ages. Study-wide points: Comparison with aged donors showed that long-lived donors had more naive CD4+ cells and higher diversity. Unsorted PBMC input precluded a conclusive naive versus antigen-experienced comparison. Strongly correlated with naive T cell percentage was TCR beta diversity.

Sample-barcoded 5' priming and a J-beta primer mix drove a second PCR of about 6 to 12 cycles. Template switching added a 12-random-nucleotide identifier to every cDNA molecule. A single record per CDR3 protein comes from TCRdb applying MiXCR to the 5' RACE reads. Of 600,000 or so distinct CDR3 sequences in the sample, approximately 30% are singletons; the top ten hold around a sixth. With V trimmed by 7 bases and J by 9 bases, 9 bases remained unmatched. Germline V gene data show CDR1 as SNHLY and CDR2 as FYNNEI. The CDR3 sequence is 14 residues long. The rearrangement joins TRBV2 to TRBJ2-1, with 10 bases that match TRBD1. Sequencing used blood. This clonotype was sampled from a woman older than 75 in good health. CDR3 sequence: CASTRDRGFGEQFF. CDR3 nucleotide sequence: TGTGCCAGCACCAGGGACAGGGGATTTGGTGAGCAGTTCTTC.